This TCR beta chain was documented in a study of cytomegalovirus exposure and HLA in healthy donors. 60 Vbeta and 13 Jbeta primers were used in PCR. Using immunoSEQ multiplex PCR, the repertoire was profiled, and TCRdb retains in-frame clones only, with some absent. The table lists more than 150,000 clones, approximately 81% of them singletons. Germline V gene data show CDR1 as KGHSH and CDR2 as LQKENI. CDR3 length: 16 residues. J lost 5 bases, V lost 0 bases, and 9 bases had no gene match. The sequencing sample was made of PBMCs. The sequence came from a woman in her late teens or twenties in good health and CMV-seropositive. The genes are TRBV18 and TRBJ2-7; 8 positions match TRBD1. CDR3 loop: CASSPPGQGVGNEQYF. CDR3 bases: TGTGCCAGCTCACCACCCGGACAGGGAGTGGGGAACGAGCAGTACTTC.